The TCR beta chain under discussion was sequenced for a study of identical twins. This CDR3 has 17 amino acids. The ends lost 2 bases at V and 8 bases at J; junction bases unmatched: 15. From germline, CDR1 is MNHEY and CDR2 SVGAGI. Template switching added a universal primer site; cDNA carried unique molecular identifiers. TCRdb passed the 5' RACE reads through MiXCR, listing each CDR3 protein once. This sample has about 720,000 distinct CDR3 sequences, with around a sixth found just once. This clonotype was picked up a small number of times. These data also featured in a second study, about T cells expressing NK-cell markers.

The receptor was derived from a woman under 30 in good health. The sample consisted of PBMCs. The rearrangement joins TRBV6-5 to TRBJ1-3; 7 bases fit TRBD1. CDR3 DNA: TGTGCCAGCAGTTACCTAGGCGGAGGGGGCGCCGGGGACACCATATATTTT. Its protein is CASSYLGGGGAGDTIYF.